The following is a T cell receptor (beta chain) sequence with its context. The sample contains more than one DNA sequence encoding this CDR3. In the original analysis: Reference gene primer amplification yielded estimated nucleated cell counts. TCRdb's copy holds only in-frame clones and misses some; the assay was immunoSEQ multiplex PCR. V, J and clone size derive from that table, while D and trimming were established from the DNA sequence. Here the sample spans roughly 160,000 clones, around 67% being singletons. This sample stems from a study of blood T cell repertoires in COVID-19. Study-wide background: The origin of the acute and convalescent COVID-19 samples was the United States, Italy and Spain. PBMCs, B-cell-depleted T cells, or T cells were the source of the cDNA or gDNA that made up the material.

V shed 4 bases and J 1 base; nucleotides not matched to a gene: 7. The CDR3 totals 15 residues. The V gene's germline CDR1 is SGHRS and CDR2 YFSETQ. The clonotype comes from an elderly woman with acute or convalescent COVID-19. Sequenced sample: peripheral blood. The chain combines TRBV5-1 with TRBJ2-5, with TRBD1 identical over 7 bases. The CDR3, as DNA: TGCGCCAGCAGCCTGGGACAGTCGTTCCAAGAGACCCAGTACTTC. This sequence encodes CASSLGQSFQETQYF.